This T cell receptor beta chain was identified in a study of blood T cell repertoires in COVID-19. Study-wide context: Donors in the United States, Italy and Spain gave samples during acute or convalescent COVID-19. From T cells, B-cell-depleted T cells, or PBMCs came the material, which was cDNA or gDNA.

The CDR3 consists of 14 residues. The V end lost 1 base, the J end lost 1 base, and 7 bases lay between the germline ends. Germline V gene sequence: CDR1 MNHNS, CDR2 SASEGT. In the original analysis: Reference gene primer amplification gave estimated nucleated cell counts. Assay: immunoSEQ multiplex PCR; the TCRdb copy retains only in-frame clones and omits some. The V and J calls and the clone size are those of that table, but D and trimming were determined from the DNA. This table has some 180,000 clones, around 91% appearing once. The clonotype originates from a man aged 45-60 years with acute or convalescent COVID-19. The sample taken for sequencing was peripheral blood. This chain uses TRBV6-1 with TRBJ1-1; D gene ambiguous. CDR3 sequence reads: CASSEGSGNTEAFF. The CDR3 DNA reads TGTGCCAGCAGTGAAGGGTCAGGGAACACTGAAGCTTTCTTT.